The source of this T cell receptor beta chain is a study of shared clonotypes between healthy human individuals. Study as a whole: CD4 naive and CD4 memory each took three plates per donor, while CD8 naive took two and CD8 memory one.

Assay execution took place at the deep level. Splitting of each subset's genomic DNA was done evenly across several immunoSEQ plates. TCRdb's table, derived via immunoSEQ multiplex PCR, lists solely in-frame clones and lacks some. Here the sample spans roughly 2 million clones, approximately 94% being singletons. The naive CD8 population came from CD45RO-negative cells selected for CCR7, without terminally differentiated effector memory CD45RA+ cells. Those who donated were healthy HIV-negative adults, with no recent acute infections or vaccinations reported. Input material: naive CD8+ T cells sorted from blood. The source of this sequence is a man aged 18 to 29 in good health.

The CDR3 DNA reads as TGTGCCAGCAGCCGGCCTGGGACGGCCCAGGTGGAGCTGTTTTTT. Protein product: CASSRPGTAQVELFF. This chain links TRBV7-9 with TRBJ2-2, with D possibly called TRBD1 or TRBD2 (5 bases each). This CDR3 is 15 amino acids long. Trimming stripped 5 bases from V and 10 bases from J, with 20 bases between. Per the germline V gene, CDR1 is SEHNR and CDR2 is FQNEAQ (reference sequence).